This T cell receptor (beta chain) came from a study of T cell repertoires in cytomegalovirus infection. TCRdb processed the reads anew with MiXCR; each CDR3 protein has one entry. The table records hundreds of thousands of distinct CDR3 sequences, around 35% of them present only once. This clonotype turned up a few times. Its target is unknown. The CDR3 has 15 amino acids. From germline, CDR1 is MNHEY and CDR2 SVGEGT. V was shortened by 0 bases and J by 5 bases, with 13 bases between the two germline ends. This chain links TRBV6-2 or TRBV6-3 with TRBJ2-5, with D tentatively TRBD2 (6 bases). The input for sequencing was cultured PBMCs, taken from culture after CMV antigen stimulation. This TCR derives from a human donor in good health (CMV status not recorded). Some clones in this sample may be carry-over from other donors' samples. The CDR3 region is CASSYSMRGLETQYF. The CDR3 bases are TGTGCCAGCAGTTACTCGATGCGGGGTTTGGAGACCCAGTACTTC.